These T cell receptor beta chains were read from a single sample in a study of CD8+ T cells in alopecia areata. The protocol was immunoSEQ multiplex PCR, while the TCRdb copy is restricted to in-frame clones and leaves out a portion. The sample holds nearly 95,000 clones, just over 70% seen once. Sequencing was performed on CD8+ T cells sorted from blood, taken at approximately week 42, from a patient treated with tofacitinib. The receptor source for this set is a human donor with alopecia areata. Each CDR3 is given with its conserved first and last residue.

j_call	v_call	cdr3_aa
TRBJ2-1	TRBV14	CASSQGIGGANEQFF
TRBJ2-2	TRBV30	CAWSLTGELFF
TRBJ1-5	TRBV15	CATRTLGDQPQHF
TRBJ1-5	TRBV27	CASSLSGTDQPQHF
TRBJ2-7	TRBV2	CASSGDLTGDYEQYF
TRBJ2-3	TRBV5-1	CASSLRGRPVDTQYF
TRBJ2-5	TRBV12-5	CASGGDEETQYF
TRBJ1-2	TRBV29-1	CSVVTGQGKLGGYTF
TRBJ2-1	TRBV2	CASSKGQSSYNEQFF
TRBJ2-7	TRBV4-3	CASSQETASGRHEQYF
TRBJ1-1	TRBV5-8	CASSRPGAENTEAFF
TRBJ2-1	TRBV7-9	CASSIGNRDIEQFF
TRBJ1-2	TRBV19	CASSPVQGAVEAGYTF
TRBJ2-7	TRBV30	CAWSRTSGVYEQYF
TRBJ2-3	TRBV25-1	CASSGTITDTQYF
TRBJ1-5	TRBV15	CATSRGQSNQPQHF